A single sample gave rise to the 16 T cell receptor beta chains below, sequenced in a study of blood T cells in healthy people across ages. Then a second PCR, running roughly 7 to 11 cycles, was carried out with a sample-barcoded 5' primer and a J-beta primer mix. TCRdb re-derived calls from the 5' RACE reads in MiXCR, one entry per CDR3 protein. The repertoire holds about 650,000 distinct CDR3 sequences, with around 32% as singletons. Sequences were obtained from blood. These TCRs come from a woman aged 80 or over in good health.

The V call is TRBV6-5, the J call TRBJ2-3; the match to TRBD2 covers 10 bases. Losses at the gene ends were 2 bases for V and 7 bases for J; bases not matched to a gene: 3. In germline, CDR1 is MNHEY, CDR2 SVGAGI. The CDR3 spans 14 residues. The DNA of the CDR3 is TGTGCCAGCAGTTACCGGACTAGCGGATATACGCAGTATTTT. Protein sequence: CASSYRTSGYTQYF.

A few counts support this clonotype. The chain joins TRBV18 to TRBJ1-2; D unresolved. Germline CDR1 is KGHSH and CDR2 is LQKENI. The CDR3 contains 12 residues. Deletions cut 6 bases from V and 4 bases from J, with 9 bases between. The CDR3 is CASSSSTYGYTF. DNA of the CDR3: TGTGCCAGCTCGTCATCCACCTATGGCTACACCTTC.

This clonotype showed up many times. The chain is built from TRBV10-3 and TRBJ2-1; 7 nucleotides align to TRBD1. V lost 0 bases, J lost 6 bases, and 2 bases stayed unmatched. CDR3 length: 14 amino acids. CDR1 ENHRY and CDR2 SYGVKD come from the germline V gene. CDR3 DNA: TGTGCCATCAGTGAGTCGACAGGGAGCAATGAGCAGTTCTTC. It translates to CAISESTGSNEQFF.

Details on this clonotype: Mismatch with germline at one junction end may stem from a read error. The V gene is TRBV7-3, the J gene TRBJ2-5; the D call may be TRBD1 or TRBD2 (5 bases each). The CDR3 contains 13 residues. CDR1 is SGHTA and CDR2 is FQGTGA in the germline V gene. Here the CDR3 reads CTSSRDGGETQYF. In DNA, the CDR3 is TGTACCAGCAGCCGGGACGGCGGGGAGACCCAGTACTTC.

This clonotype was seen at least ten times. V gene TRBV2 combines with J gene TRBJ2-1; D possibly corresponds to TRBD2 (5 bases). This CDR3 region has 13 residues. V lost 4 bases, J lost 4 bases, and 8 bases lay in between. CDR1 and CDR2 from the germline V gene are SNHLY and FYNNEI. In DNA form, the CDR3 reads TGTGCCAGCAGTGCACTAGGGTACAATGAGCAGTTCTTC. As protein: CASSALGYNEQFF.

In regard to this clonotype: A read error is possible here, since a much larger clone lies one base away. V is TRBV7-6 and J is TRBJ1-1; D not certain. With 3 bases removed from V and 13 bases from J, the gap between germline ends came to 18 bases. Germline loops: CDR1 SGHVS, CDR2 FNYEAQ. The CDR3 spans 13 residues. CDR3 coding DNA: TGTGCCAGCAGCTTGGGAGGTCCGGGGATAGTTTTCTTT. Its protein is CASSLGGPGIVFF.

The chain carries TRBV29-1 and TRBJ2-1; D remains ambiguous. The V end lost 3 bases, the J end lost 0 bases, and 9 bases lay between the germline ends. CDR3 length equals 14 residues. Germline CDR1 SQVTM, CDR2 ANQGSEA. The CDR3 protein is CSVEDESSYNEQFF. The CDR3 DNA is TGCAGCGTTGAGGACGAGAGCTCCTACAATGAGCAGTTCTTC.

This clonotype occurred many times. V usage is TRBV3-1 and J usage is TRBJ2-5, with TRBD2 identical over 11 bases. Trimming took 0 bases from V and 1 from J; bases not matched to a gene: 1. The CDR3 covers 16 residues. The germline gives CDR1 LGHDT, CDR2 YNNKEL (reference sequence). DNA of the CDR3: TGTGCCAGCAGCCAAGATACTAGCGGGGGCCAAGAGACCCAGTACTTC. Protein sequence: CASSQDTSGGQETQYF.

This clonotype occurred many times. This chain links TRBV2 with TRBJ2-4; the D gene is possibly TRBD1 (6 bases). The tail of the sequence fits TRBJ2-7 better, so the J call may be wrong. The CDR3 covers 13 residues. Germline-derived CDR1 and CDR2 are SNHLY and FYNNEI. The CDR3 loop is CASRVSGVYEQYF. For the CDR3, the DNA is TGTGCCAGCAGGGTGTCAGGGGTTTACGAGCAGTACTTC.

This clonotype was recorded many times. The V call is TRBV30, the J call TRBJ1-2; 9 nucleotides match TRBD1. CDR1 and CDR2 (germline): GTSNPN, SVGIG (reference sequence). V lost 3 bases to trimming and J lost 5 bases; unmatched junction nucleotides: 10. The CDR3 has 15 amino acids. The CDR3 nucleotides read TGTGCCTGGAGGGACATGGACAGGGGCGGTTATGGCTACACCTTC. Translating gives CAWRDMDRGGYGYTF.

The chain is built from TRBV9 and TRBJ2-1, with D perhaps given as TRBD1 or TRBD2 (5 bases each). The germline V gene has CDR1 SGDLS and CDR2 YYNGEE. The V gene lost 0 bases and the J gene lost 5 bases, with 12 bases spanning the gap. The CDR3 sequence is 15 residues long. The CDR3 reads CASSVAGTKNNEQFF. The CDR3 coding sequence is TGTGCCAGCAGCGTAGCCGGGACGAAAAACAATGAGCAGTTCTTC.

The J gene is TRBJ2-1, the V gene TRBV7-2; unclear D gene. Trimming cost V 1 base and J 9 bases, with 13 bases left between them. CDR3 length: 14 residues. Germline V lookup: CDR1 SGHTA, CDR2 FQGNSA. The CDR3 bases are TGTGCCAGCAGCTTAGTCGGTTTGGGTGGTGAGCAGTTCTTC. It specifies CASSLVGLGGEQFF. The entire variable domain, with the rest obtained from reference TRBV7-2 and TRBJ2-1, is as follows: GAGVSQSPSNKVTEKGKDVELRCDPISGHTALYWYRQSLGQGLEFLIYFQGNSAPDKSGLPSDRFSAERTGGSVSTLTIQRTQQEDSAVYLCASSLVGLGGEQFFGPGTRLTVL.

This clonotype was recorded many times. The chain joins TRBV7-2 to TRBJ2-7, with TRBD1 as a possible D gene (6 bases). V dropped 1 base and J dropped 2 bases, with 12 bases sitting between them. CDR1 SGHTA and CDR2 FQGNSA come from the germline V gene. This CDR3 contains 15 residues. CDR3 coding DNA: TGTGCCAGCAGCTTAGAGGGGGTACCGGCCTACGAGCAGTACTTC. This gives the protein CASSLEGVPAYEQYF.

This sequence joins TRBV20-1 and TRBJ2-2; TRBD2 agrees at 8 bases. After removal of 5 bases from V and 4 bases from J, the junction contained 6 bases not matched to a gene. Germline V gene lookup returns CDR1 DFQATT and CDR2 SNEGSKA (reference sequence). The CDR3 spans 14 residues. CDR3: CSARSGGGTGELFF. The CDR3 nucleotides are TGCAGTGCTCGCAGCGGGGGCGGCACCGGGGAGCTGTTTTTT.

This clonotype was seen more than once but under ten times. A much larger clone lies one base from this, so it may be a read error. The chain carries TRBV29-1 and TRBJ1-2; D is uncertain. The CDR3 has 11 amino acids. V lost 0 bases, J lost 8 bases, and 7 bases lay in between. CDR1 is SQVTM and CDR2 is ANQGSEA in the germline V gene. CDR3 sequence (DNA): TGCAGCGTTGAAGAAGGAGGCGGCTACACCTTC. Its translation: CSVEEGGGYTF.

This clonotype was observed at least ten times. The rearrangement links TRBV5-5 to TRBJ2-7; the match to TRBD1 covers 9 bases. Germline V gives CDR1 SGHKS, CDR2 YYEKEE (reference sequence). The CDR3 spans 15 residues. Trimming cost V 2 bases and J 2 bases; bases outside gene matches: 5. The DNA for the CDR3 is TGTGCCAGCAGCTTTCTGACAGGGGGGCCCTACGAGCAGTACTTC. It yields the protein CASSFLTGGPYEQYF.